A single sample gave rise to the 18 T cell receptor beta chains below, sequenced in a study of T cell responses to AZD1222 COVID-19 vaccine. TCRdb's copy holds only in-frame clones and misses some; the assay was immunoSEQ multiplex PCR. The sample yields roughly 75,000 clones, roughly 91% seen once. Material: peripheral blood, obtained 28 days after the second AZD1222 dose. Source of these receptors: an adult who received the AZD1222 COVID-19 vaccine.

This sequence joins TRBV30 and TRBJ2-7, with 9 bases matching TRBD1. The CDR3 has 14 residues. The V and J ends lost 3 bases and 2 bases, in that order; junction bases with no gene match: 5. CDR1 is GTSNPN, CDR2 SVGIG, per germline (reference sequence). The CDR3 spells CAWSAGTGTYEQYF. DNA for the CDR3: TGTGCCTGGAGCGCCGGGACAGGGACCTACGAGCAGTACTTC. Drawing the rest from reference TRBV30 and TRBJ2-7, the complete variable domain is SQTIHQWPATLVQPVGSPLSLECTVEGTSNPNLYWYRQAAGRGLQLLFYSVGIGQISSEVPQNLSASRPQDRQFILSSKKLLLSDSGFYLCAWSAGTGTYEQYFGPGTRLTVT.

CDR3 region: CASNRGRRTGELFF. CDR3 coding DNA: TGTGCCTCAAACAGGGGGCGAAGGACCGGGGAGCTGTTTTTT. The chain couples TRBV30 to TRBJ2-2, with 9 bases that match TRBD1. J was trimmed by 5 bases and V by 7 bases; bases with no gene match: 8. Looked up from germline, CDR1 is GTSNPN and CDR2 is SVGIG (reference sequence). The CDR3 has 14 amino acids.

The chain joins TRBV28 to TRBJ1-2, with no clear D. The CDR3 is 14 residues long. V gave up 7 bases and J gave up 5 bases, with 17 bases separating them. Germline V gene lookup returns CDR1 MDHEN and CDR2 SYDVKM. This CDR3 reads CASTPLSKGYGYTF. The CDR3 DNA follows: TGTGCCAGCACCCCACTTTCAAAGGGTTATGGCTACACCTTC.

The chain couples TRBV25-1 to TRBJ2-2; possibly TRBD2 for D (6 bases). Germline CDR1 reads MGHDK; CDR2 reads SYGVNS. Trimming pared 4 bases from V and 5 bases from J, leaving 23 bases between. CDR3 length: 18 amino acids. Written as DNA, the CDR3 is TGTGCCAGCAGTGCGAATCTCCGGGACTCCTTGAGGACCGGGGAGCTGTTTTTT. It codes for CASSANLRDSLRTGELFF.

V and J are TRBV5-6 and TRBJ2-2; D is perhaps TRBD2 (6 bases). The CDR3 extends over 14 amino acids. Germline V gene sequence: CDR1 SGHDT, CDR2 YYEEEE. Trimming removed 6 bases from V and 3 bases from J, with 12 bases in between. The CDR3 loop reads CASNTAGHTGELFF. The CDR3, as DNA: TGTGCCAGCAACACAGCGGGTCACACCGGGGAGCTGTTTTTT. Full variable domain (rest looked up from reference TRBV5-6 and TRBJ2-2): DAGVTQSPTHLIKTRGQQVTLRCSPKSGHDTVSWYQQALGQGPQFIFQYYEEEERQRGNFPDRFSGHQFPNYSSELNVNALLLGDSALYLCASNTAGHTGELFFGEGSRLTVL.

V usage is TRBV30 and J usage is TRBJ2-3; TRBD2 agrees at 8 bases. The CDR3 is 14 amino acids. With 5 bases clipped from V and 3 bases from J, the junction kept 7 bases outside the gene matches. Germline V gives CDR1 GTSNPN, CDR2 SVGIG (reference sequence). The CDR3 protein is CAWSGGGGTDTQYF. CDR3 DNA sequence: TGTGCCTGGTCGGGAGGGGGGGGAACAGATACGCAGTATTTT. The whole variable domain, filled in from reference TRBV30 and TRBJ2-3, reads SQTIHQWPATLVQPVGSPLSLECTVEGTSNPNLYWYRQAAGRGLQLLFYSVGIGQISSEVPQNLSASRPQDRQFILSSKKLLLSDSGFYLCAWSGGGGTDTQYFGPGTRLTVL.

This clone was found once. V is TRBV7-3 and J is TRBJ2-2; TRBD1 matches at 7 bases. Trimming cost V 6 bases and J 0 bases; bases outside gene matches: 1. The V gene's germline CDR1 is SGHTA and CDR2 FQGTGA. CDR3 size: 14 residues. In DNA form, the CDR3 reads TGTGCCAGCAGGGGACAGACGAACACCGGGGAGCTGTTTTTT. This gives the protein CASRGQTNTGELFF. Looking up the rest from reference TRBV7-3 and TRBJ2-2 gives the full variable domain: GAGVSQTPSNKVTEKGKYVELRCDPISGHTALYWYRQSLGQGPEFLIYFQGTGAADDSGLPNDRFFAVRPEGSVSTLKIQRTERGDSAVYLCASRGQTNTGELFFGEGSRLTVL.

The V gene is TRBV14, the J gene TRBJ1-6, with a weak D call TRBD1 (5 bases). Germline CDR1 is SGHDN and CDR2 is FVKESK. Trimming cost V 0 bases and J 14 bases, with 11 bases left between them. The CDR3 is made up of 13 amino acids. CDR3 residues: CASSQDRVQALHF. The CDR3 DNA sequence: TGTGCCAGCAGCCAAGACAGGGTCCAGGCCCTCCACTTT. Full variable domain (remainder filled in from reference TRBV14 and TRBJ1-6): EAGVTQFPSHSVIEKGQTVTLRCDPISGHDNLYWYRRVMGKEIKFLLHFVKESKQDESGMPNNRFLAERTGGTYSTLKVQPAELEDSGVYFCASSQDRVQALHFGNGTRLTVT.

The chain links TRBV7-2 to TRBJ1-1; maybe TRBD1 (6 bases). Trimming cost V 6 bases and J 0 bases, with 11 bases left between them. The CDR3 totals 14 residues. Germline V gives CDR1 SGHTA, CDR2 FQGNSA. In DNA, the CDR3 is TGTGCCAGCAGGCAAGACAGGTTGAACACTGAAGCTTTCTTT. Protein product: CASRQDRLNTEAFF.

This clone was recorded once. This chain links TRBV6-1 with TRBJ2-6; the D gene could be TRBD1 or TRBD2 (5 bases each). The germline V gene has CDR1 MNHNS and CDR2 SASEGT. The V end was cut by 3 bases, the J end by 2 bases, with 8 bases between. The CDR3 extends over 15 amino acids. CDR3 nucleotides: TGTGCCAGCAGTGAGGGGACCCCTGGGGCCAACGTCCTGACTTTC. Residues: CASSEGTPGANVLTF.

The chain has TRBV3-1 (or the pseudogene TRBV3-2) and TRBJ2-7, with 10 bases matching TRBD2. V dropped 3 bases and J dropped 2; count of bases not matched to a gene: 1. Germline V CDR1 and CDR2: LGHDT, YNNKEL (reference sequence). The CDR3 has 14 residues. CDR3: CASSHLAGAYEQYF. The CDR3 DNA sequence: TGTGCCAGCAGCCATCTAGCGGGGGCCTACGAGCAGTACTTC.

This clone occurred once. The gene calls are TRBV20-1 and TRBJ1-1, with D possibly matching TRBD1 (6 bases). CDR1 is DFQATT, CDR2 SNEGSKA, per germline (reference sequence). This CDR3 spans 9 amino acids. V lost 8 bases, J lost 12 bases, and 13 bases lay in between. CDR3 sequence reads: CSTTGISFF. CDR3 coding DNA: TGCAGTACTACAGGGATATCTTTCTTT.

J is TRBJ2-7 and V is TRBV5-5; D not resolved. Trimming pared 4 bases from V and 0 bases from J, leaving 17 bases between. Per the germline V gene, CDR1 is SGHKS and CDR2 is YYEKEE (reference sequence). The CDR3 is made up of 16 amino acids. The CDR3 bases are TGTGCCAGCAGCCTCGCGTGGGCGTTGAGCTCCTACGAGCAGTACTTC. This gives the protein CASSLAWALSSYEQYF.

The chain's CDR3 is CASSRDSNTGELFF. Here the CDR3 DNA reads TGCGCCAGCAGCCGGGACAGTAACACCGGGGAGCTGTTTTTT. This chain links TRBV5-1 with TRBJ2-2; 7 bases line up with TRBD1. Germline loops: CDR1 SGHRS, CDR2 YFSETQ. The CDR3 length is 14 residues. The V segment lost 4 bases and the J segment 2 bases; nucleotides outside the gene matches: 2.

This rearrangement joins TRBV29-1 to TRBJ1-1; D is undetermined. CDR1 and CDR2 (germline): SQVTM, ANQGSEA. This CDR3 contains 10 residues. The V and J ends lost 0 bases and 10 bases respectively, with 6 bases between them. CDR3 amino acids: CSVEDLRAFF. In DNA, the CDR3 is TGCAGCGTTGAAGATCTGAGAGCTTTCTTT.

This clone was picked up a small number of times. CDR3: CASSLVELPQGYTF. In DNA, the CDR3 is TGTGCCAGCAGCTTGGTGGAACTCCCTCAGGGCTACACCTTC. The chain couples TRBV5-4 to TRBJ1-2; D is ambiguous. V was trimmed by 0 bases and J by 8 bases, leaving 14 bases between them. CDR3 size: 14 residues. CDR1 SGHNT and CDR2 YYREEE come from the germline V gene (reference sequence). Complete variable domain (other parts from reference TRBV5-4 and TRBJ1-2): ETGVTQSPTHLIKTRGQQVTLRCSSQSGHNTVSWYQQALGQGPQFIFQYYREEENGRGNFPPRFSGLQFPNYSSELNVNALELDDSALYLCASSLVELPQGYTFGSGTRLTVV.

The chain links TRBV5-1 to TRBJ2-7; 7 nucleotides line up with TRBD1. The CDR3 consists of 15 residues. Losses at the gene ends were 4 bases for V and 5 bases for J; bases not matched to a gene: 12. Germline V gene sequence: CDR1 SGHRS, CDR2 YFSETQ. The CDR3 nucleotides read TGCGCCAGCAGCGGTAAGGGGGCTGAAGTAGACGAGCAGTACTTC. It is translated as CASSGKGAEVDEQYF.

The rearrangement joins TRBV5-1 to TRBJ2-4, with D possibly matching TRBD1 (6 bases). V dropped 4 bases and J dropped 5 bases, with 10 bases sitting between them. The CDR3 sequence is 13 residues long. Germline CDR1 and CDR2: SGHRS and YFSETQ. DNA of the CDR3: TGCGCCAGCAGCAACAGGGTGGAAAACATTCAGTACTTC. Its protein is CASSNRVENIQYF.